Given below is one T cell receptor (beta chain) in context. Its specificity is not known. This entry comes from a study of cytomegalovirus exposure and HLA in healthy donors. Study results and limitations: A link between a missense DCLRE1C variant and TCR beta V- and J-gene trimming emerged from a later analysis.

There are 14 residues in the CDR3. Trimming took 5 bases from V and 5 from J, leaving 16 bases between them. PCR was performed using 60 Vbeta and 13 Jbeta primers. The assay was immunoSEQ multiplex PCR, and TCRdb's table has in-frame clones only and misses some. Here the sample spans 100,000 to 150,000 clones, about three quarters being singletons. The chain combines TRBV5-3 with TRBJ1-1; D is uncertain. TRBV5-3 is known as an ORF, though its function is uncertain. The TCR sequence derives from a woman in her 40s in good health and CMV-seronegative. The source material was PBMCs. CDR3 protein: CARSWESRWTEAFF. The CDR3 region has the DNA TGTGCCAGAAGTTGGGAGTCTCGGTGGACTGAAGCTTTCTTT.